The 21 T cell receptor beta chains in this list originate from one sample, sequenced in a study of siplizumab effects on memory and regulatory T cells. Profiling relied on immunoSEQ multiplex PCR, and the TCRdb table lists in-frame clones only, not all of them. Of 90,000 to 95,000 clones listed, more than 85% are singletons. Sequencing input: CD8+ T cells sorted from blood. All receptors derive from a human donor in good health.

The rearrangement uses TRBV13 and TRBJ1-1; a possible D gene is TRBD1 (5 bases). Germline CDR1 reads PRHDT; CDR2 reads FYEKMQ (reference sequence). Trimming shortened V by 6 bases and J by 7 bases, and 15 bases separated the two germline ends. The CDR3 spans 13 residues. The CDR3 nucleotides are TGTGCCAGCAGGGGGCGCGGGCTAGGTGAAGCTTTCTTT. Its translation: CASRGRGLGEAFF. Full variable domain (missing parts from reference TRBV13 and TRBJ1-1): AAGVIQSPRHLIKEKRETATLKCYPIPRHDTVYWYQQGPGQDPQFLISFYEKMQSDKGSIPDRFSAQQFSDYHSELNMSSLELGDSALYFCASRGRGLGEAFFGQGTRLTVV.

The chain uses TRBV27 and TRBJ2-3; possible D gene TRBD1, 6 bases. CDR3 length: 17 residues. Trimming shortened V by 4 bases and J by 2 bases, and 19 bases separated the two germline ends. CDR1 is MNHEY and CDR2 is SMNVEV in the germline V gene (reference sequence). CDR3: CASSSNLQGALTDTQYF. As DNA, the CDR3 is TGTGCCAGCAGTTCTAACCTACAGGGAGCGCTCACAGATACGCAGTATTTT.

V gene TRBV5-5 combines with J gene TRBJ2-7; possible D gene TRBD1, 6 bases. V dropped 0 bases and J dropped 0 bases, with 10 bases sitting between them. The CDR3 length is 15 residues. Germline-derived CDR1 and CDR2 are SGHKS and YYEKEE (reference sequence). The CDR3 DNA follows: TGTGCCAGCAGCTTGGGTCAGGGGAGCTCCTACGAGCAGTACTTC. Translating gives CASSLGQGSSYEQYF. The full variable domain, with the rest looked up from reference TRBV5-5 and TRBJ2-7, is DAGVTQSPTHLIKTRGQQVTLRCSPISGHKSVSWYQQVLGQGPQFIFQYYEKEERGRGNFPDRFSARQFPNYSSELNVNALLLGDSALYLCASSLGQGSSYEQYFGPGTRLTVT.

The chain combines TRBV4-3 with TRBJ2-1; perhaps D is TRBD1 or TRBD2 (5 bases each). Trimming took 1 base from V and 0 from J, leaving 13 bases between them. The CDR3 is 17 amino acids. Germline CDR1 and CDR2: LGHNA and YSLEER. The DNA of the CDR3 is TGCGCCAGCAGCCAAGGCTCATCGGGGCCCTCCTACAATGAGCAGTTCTTC. Amino acid sequence: CASSQGSSGPSYNEQFF.

J is TRBJ2-5 and V is TRBV14, with 11 nucleotides matching TRBD1. Germline loops: CDR1 SGHDN, CDR2 FVKESK. The CDR3 has 16 residues. The ends lost 6 bases at V and 5 bases at J; junction bases unmatched: 11. Written as DNA, the CDR3 is TGTGCCAGCAGTCCGACGGGACAGGGGGTTCGGGAGACCCAGTACTTC. Its protein is CASSPTGQGVRETQYF.

The rearrangement uses TRBV5-1 and TRBJ1-5, with 7 bases identical to TRBD1. Germline CDR1 is SGHRS and CDR2 is YFSETQ. CDR3 size: 15 residues. V was clipped by 0 bases and J by 1 base; unmatched bases: 1. CDR3 in DNA: TGCGCCAGCAGCTTGGAGGGGGCGAGCAATCAGCCCCAGCATTTT. Protein product: CASSLEGASNQPQHF.

The rearrangement links TRBV29-1 to TRBJ2-5, with D possibly being TRBD2 (6 bases). The length of the CDR3 is 12 residues. Trimming stripped 1 base from V and 5 bases from J, with 8 bases between. CDR1 is SQVTM and CDR2 is ANQGSEA in the germline V gene. For the CDR3, the DNA is TGCAGCGTTGAAGTCAGCGGGGAGACCCAGTACTTC. Its protein product is CSVEVSGETQYF. The whole variable domain, filled in from reference TRBV29-1 and TRBJ2-5, reads SAVISQKPSRDICQRGTSLTIQCQVDSQVTMMFWYRQQPGQSLTLIATANQGSEATYESGFVIDKFPISRPNLTFSTLTVSNMSPEDSSIYLCSVEVSGETQYFGPGTRLLVL.

The chain is built from TRBV19 and TRBJ2-1; 13 bases are shared with TRBD2. The CDR3 length is 16 residues. With 1 base clipped from V and 5 bases from J, the junction kept 2 bases outside the gene matches. CDR1 LNHDA and CDR2 SQIVND come from the germline V gene (reference sequence). DNA of the CDR3: TGTGCCAGTAGTATAGCCGGGACTAGCGGGGACAATGAGCAGTTCTTC. As protein: CASSIAGTSGDNEQFF.

This rearrangement joins TRBV27 to TRBJ2-5; D possibly corresponds to TRBD2 (5 bases). Trimming left V 0 bases short and J 4 bases short, with 12 bases between. CDR3 size: 15 residues. The germline CDR1 and CDR2 sequences are MNHEY and SMNVEV (reference sequence). CDR3 nucleotide sequence: TGTGCCAGCAGTTTATCCGGCCCTCGGGGAGAGACCCAGTACTTC. Translating it yields CASSLSGPRGETQYF.

The chain employs TRBV27 and TRBJ2-3; D gene ambiguous. V was trimmed by 5 bases and J by 1 base, leaving 10 bases between them. CDR1 and CDR2 from the germline V gene are MNHEY and SMNVEV (reference sequence). The CDR3 spans 14 residues. The CDR3 region has the DNA TGTGCCAGCAGTCCGGTTGAGGGCACAGATACGCAGTATTTT. Translating gives CASSPVEGTDTQYF.

The chain carries TRBV9 and TRBJ2-1; unclear D gene. CDR1 and CDR2 (germline): SGDLS, YYNGEE. This CDR3 contains 15 residues. With 0 bases removed from V and 8 bases from J, the gap between germline ends came to 15 bases. Here the CDR3 reads CASSVEGNTGDEQFF. The CDR3, as DNA: TGTGCCAGCAGCGTAGAAGGGAATACTGGGGATGAGCAGTTCTTC.

The genes are TRBV27 and TRBJ2-1, with 10 bases fitting TRBD2. The CDR3 length is 15 residues. With V trimmed by 5 bases and J by 9 bases, 10 bases remained unmatched. Germline-derived CDR1 and CDR2 are MNHEY and SMNVEV (reference sequence). The CDR3 loop is CASSPSSGSVSEQFF. CDR3 coding DNA: TGTGCCAGCAGTCCGTCTAGCGGGAGTGTTAGTGAGCAGTTCTTC.

The rearrangement uses TRBV29-1 and TRBJ2-3, with 7 nucleotides matching TRBD2. The CDR3 totals 17 residues. Germline lookup yields CDR1 SQVTM and CDR2 ANQGSEA. Trimming removed 3 bases from V and 1 base from J; junction bases left unmatched: 13. CDR3 bases: TGCAGCGTTGATTTTTTAGCAGCGGGGCGCCGCACAGATACGCAGTATTTT. The encoded protein is CSVDFLAAGRRTDTQYF.

The rearrangement joins TRBV14 to TRBJ1-1, with D possibly being TRBD1 (5 bases). V was clipped by 5 bases and J by 2 bases, with 12 bases between them. The CDR3 extends over 14 amino acids. Germline CDR1 and CDR2: SGHDN and FVKESK. The CDR3 here is CASSARQLNTEAFF. As DNA, the CDR3 is TGTGCCAGCAGCGCGCGACAGTTAAACACTGAAGCTTTCTTT.

J is TRBJ2-7 and V is TRBV5-1; TRBD1 aligns across 9 bases. After removal of 0 bases from V and 4 bases from J, the junction contained 5 bases not matched to a gene. The CDR3 contains 15 residues. In germline, CDR1 is SGHRS, CDR2 YFSETQ. This CDR3 is CASSLEGTGLYEQYF. As DNA, the CDR3 is TGCGCCAGCAGCTTGGAAGGGACAGGGTTATACGAGCAGTACTTC.

This chain uses TRBV29-1 with TRBJ2-3; no clear D. The CDR3 consists of 15 residues. The germline gives CDR1 SQVTM, CDR2 ANQGSEA. V was cut by 4 bases and J by 0 bases, with 14 bases left in between. CDR3 sequence reads: CSVVPAYLSTDTQYF. The CDR3 coding sequence is TGCAGCGTTGTCCCAGCATACCTTAGCACAGATACGCAGTATTTT.

The chain carries TRBV5-1 and TRBJ2-1, with 13 nucleotides matching TRBD2. Germline trimming cut 4 bases from V and 7 bases from J; bases unmatched to any gene: 5. The germline gives CDR1 SGHRS, CDR2 YFSETQ. This CDR3 spans 15 amino acids. CDR3 amino acids: CASSGLAGAENEQFF. The CDR3 coding sequence is TGCGCCAGCAGCGGACTAGCGGGGGCCGAGAATGAGCAGTTCTTC.

This clone showed up just once. V usage is TRBV4-3 and J usage is TRBJ2-5; D may be TRBD1 (6 bases). Germline CDR1 and CDR2: LGHNA and YSLEER. V dropped 4 bases and J dropped 4 bases, with 16 bases sitting between them. This CDR3 has 15 residues. The CDR3 sequence is CASSPGTGSGETQYF. The CDR3 region has the DNA TGCGCCAGCAGCCCAGGAACAGGGAGTGGAGAGACCCAGTACTTC.

This clone was detected once. The chain employs TRBV7-6 and TRBJ2-2; 10 nucleotides line up with TRBD1. The germline V gene has CDR1 SGHVS and CDR2 FNYEAQ. J lost 3 bases, V lost 2 bases, and 6 bases had no gene match. The CDR3 covers 17 residues. The CDR3 bases are TGTGCCAGCAGCTTATCGACAGGGGGCGGTTACACCGGGGAGCTGTTTTTT. Encoded protein: CASSLSTGGGYTGELFF.

The sample holds one count of this clone. This chain joins TRBV4-2 and TRBJ2-1, with 10 bases aligning to TRBD2. V shed 5 bases and J 2 bases; nucleotides not matched to a gene: 6. Germline lookup yields CDR1 LGHNA and CDR2 YNFKEQ. The CDR3 loop spans 16 amino acids. This CDR3 reads CASSKNLAGAYNEQFF. The DNA for the CDR3 is TGTGCCAGCAGCAAAAATCTAGCGGGGGCCTACAATGAGCAGTTCTTC.

This clone appeared once. V is TRBV4-1 and J is TRBJ2-7; D gene unclear. This CDR3 contains 15 residues. The ends were cut back, 0 bases at V and 5 bases at J, with 14 bases in the middle. From germline, CDR1 is MGHRA and CDR2 YSYEKL. In DNA form, the CDR3 reads TGCGCCAGCAGCCAAGAATCCAGAGAGTTTGACGAGCAGTACTTC. Its protein product is CASSQESREFDEQYF.